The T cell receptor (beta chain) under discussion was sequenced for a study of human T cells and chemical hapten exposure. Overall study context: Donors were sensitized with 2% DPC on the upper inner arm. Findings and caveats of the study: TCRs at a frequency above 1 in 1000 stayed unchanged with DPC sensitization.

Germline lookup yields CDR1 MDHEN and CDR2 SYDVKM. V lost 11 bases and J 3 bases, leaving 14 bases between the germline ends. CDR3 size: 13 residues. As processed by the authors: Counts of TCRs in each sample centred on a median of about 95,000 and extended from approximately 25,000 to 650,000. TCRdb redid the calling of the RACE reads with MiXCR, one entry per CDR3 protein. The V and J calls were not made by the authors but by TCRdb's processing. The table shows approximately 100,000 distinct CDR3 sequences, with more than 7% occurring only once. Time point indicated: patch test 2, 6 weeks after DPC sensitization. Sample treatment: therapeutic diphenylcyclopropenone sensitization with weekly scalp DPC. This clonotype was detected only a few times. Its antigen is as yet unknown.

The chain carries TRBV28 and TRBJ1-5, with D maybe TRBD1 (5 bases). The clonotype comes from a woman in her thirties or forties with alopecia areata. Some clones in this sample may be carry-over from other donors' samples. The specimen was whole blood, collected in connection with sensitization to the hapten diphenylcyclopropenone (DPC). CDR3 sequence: CALGGVDNQPQHF. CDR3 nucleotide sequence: TGTGCCCTAGGAGGGGTTGACAATCAGCCCCAGCATTTT.